This T cell receptor (beta chain) originates from a study of beta chain features in type 1 diabetes. The study, taken as a whole, reports: When VDJ junctions were examined, type 1 diabetes patients showed fewer insertions and more deletions.

Every donor had blood drawn once into heparin, roughly 0.11 L on average. The V gene end was trimmed by 5 bases and the J gene end by 0 bases; junction bases not matched to a gene: 6. Germline CDR1 SGHNT, CDR2 YENEEA. The CDR3 has 16 amino acids. Every bit of the isolated RNA underwent reverse transcription, so sequencing read expressed TCRB transcripts. Only in-frame clones appear in the TCRdb table, and some are missing; sequencing was by immunoSEQ multiplex PCR. The sample consists of around 320,000 clones, 11% to 15% of them appearing once. This clone was detected many times. The antigen is undetermined.

The sequencing sample was made of central memory CD4+ T cells from blood. The TCR comes from a man aged 25 to 40 in good health. The gene calls are TRBV11-3 and TRBJ2-1; 8 nucleotides match TRBD2. This chain's CDR3 is CASSPAGTSSYNEQFF. In DNA form, the CDR3 reads TGTGCCAGCAGCCCAGCCGGGACTAGCTCCTACAATGAGCAGTTCTTC.